The next 24 T cell receptor beta chains were all read from a single sample in a study of glioma-infiltrating T cells after dendritic cell vaccination. Sequenced by immunoSEQ multiplex PCR; TCRdb stores in-frame clones only, minus some. The table includes 80,000 to 95,000 clones, 85% detected once. Time point noted: after dendritic cell vaccination, including at tumor progression/relapse. Material: blood, obtained after dendritic cell vaccination. Receptors originate from a human donor with glioblastoma.

The chain joins TRBV4-2 to TRBJ1-5; 8 bases fit TRBD1. Trimming removed 0 bases from V and 7 bases from J; junction bases left unmatched: 8. The CDR3 is 16 residues long. CDR1 is LGHNA, CDR2 YNFKEQ, per germline. Here the CDR3 reads CASSQEQGDVRQPQHF. In nucleotides, the CDR3 is TGTGCCAGCAGCCAAGAACAGGGGGATGTACGGCAGCCCCAGCATTTT.

The V and J genes are TRBV11-3 and TRBJ2-2; TRBD1 matches at 9 bases. The J segment lost 0 bases and the V segment lost 5 bases, leaving 1 base of the junction unmatched. The CDR3 consists of 15 residues. Germline V gene sequence: CDR1 SGHNT, CDR2 YENEEA. Here the CDR3 reads CASSRQGANTGELFF. The CDR3 bases are TGTGCCAGCAGCCGACAGGGGGCGAACACCGGGGAGCTGTTTTTT.

The CDR3 loop reads CASSLGGELGSYEQYF. The DNA for the CDR3 is TGCGCCAGCAGCTTGGGGGGGGAGCTAGGCTCCTACGAGCAGTACTTC. The V call is TRBV5-1, the J call TRBJ2-7; D perhaps matches TRBD2 (6 bases). Germline values: CDR1 SGHRS, CDR2 YFSETQ. This CDR3 is built from 16 residues. Deletions cut 0 bases from V and 0 bases from J, with 13 bases between.

J is TRBJ1-1 and V is TRBV2, with no clear D. V shed 4 bases and J shed 4 bases, with 19 bases lying between them. Germline CDR1 and CDR2: SNHLY and FYNNEI. This CDR3 spans 16 amino acids. The CDR3 sequence: CASSGPDGRVSTEAFF. CDR3 nucleotides: TGTGCCAGCAGTGGCCCCGACGGGAGAGTTAGCACTGAAGCTTTCTTT.

This clone has only one observation. V and J are TRBV11-2 and TRBJ2-7; 8 positions match TRBD2. The CDR3 is 15 amino acids. Germline CDR1 reads SGHAT; CDR2 reads FQNNGV. J gave up 5 bases and V 5 bases, and 11 bases lay outside the gene matches. CDR3 in amino acids: CASSPLAVKPHEQYF. The CDR3 nucleotides read TGTGCCAGCAGCCCACTAGCGGTGAAGCCCCACGAGCAGTACTTC.

The chain recombines TRBV4-1 with TRBJ2-1, with 11 bases identical to TRBD2. Looked up from germline, CDR1 is MGHRA and CDR2 is YSYEKL. V lost 4 bases and J lost 4; bases outside the gene matches: 9. The CDR3 totals 17 residues. The CDR3 protein is CASSPKSTSGNYNEQFF. The CDR3 nucleotides read TGCGCCAGCAGCCCCAAATCGACTAGCGGGAATTACAATGAGCAGTTCTTC.

With regard to this clone: Other nucleotide sequences from this sample produce the same CDR3. CDR3 sequence reads: CASSQDRSNQPQHF. CDR3 DNA sequence: TGTGCCAGCAGCCAAGACAGGAGCAATCAGCCCCAGCATTTT. The chain couples TRBV4-2 to TRBJ1-5; D remains ambiguous. V lost 0 bases and J 1 base, leaving 4 bases between the germline ends. Germline V lookup: CDR1 LGHNA, CDR2 YNFKEQ. This CDR3 spans 14 amino acids.

The gene calls are TRBV5-1 and TRBJ1-4; TRBD1 might be the D (5 bases). The V end lost 0 bases, the J end lost 7 bases, and 7 bases lay between the germline ends. The CDR3 consists of 13 residues. The germline gives CDR1 SGHRS, CDR2 YFSETQ. CDR3: CASSLGRAEKLFF. The CDR3 DNA reads as TGCGCCAGCAGCTTGGGCAGGGCTGAAAAACTGTTTTTT.

This rearrangement joins TRBV9 to TRBJ1-3; 7 bases are shared with TRBD1. This CDR3 has 19 residues. The V gene end was trimmed by 0 bases and the J gene end by 0 bases; junction bases not matched to a gene: 12. Germline values: CDR1 SGDLS, CDR2 YYNGEE. The CDR3 protein is CASSVAAVGGPSSGNTIYF. The CDR3 coding sequence is TGTGCCAGCAGCGTAGCCGCGGTAGGGGGCCCCTCCTCTGGAAACACCATATATTTT.

J is TRBJ1-2 and V is TRBV6-1, with 8 bases lining up with TRBD1. The CDR3 length is 14 residues. CDR1 and CDR2 from the germline V gene are MNHNS and SASEGT. J gave up 6 bases and V 9 bases, and 12 bases lay outside the gene matches. CDR3 nucleotide sequence: TGTGCCAGTCGGACAGGGTTTGACTGGGATGGCTACACCTTC. Translation: CASRTGFDWDGYTF.

The chain employs TRBV7-3 and TRBJ1-6; TRBD1 might be the D (5 bases). The CDR3 runs to 15 residues. CDR1 and CDR2 (germline): SGHTA, FQGTGA. V was pared by 3 bases and J by 9 bases, with 15 bases between. Here the CDR3 reads CASSLGAFGGSPLHF. The CDR3 coding sequence is TGTGCCAGCAGCTTGGGCGCTTTCGGGGGTTCACCCCTCCACTTT.

This chain links TRBV5-6 with TRBJ2-7; the match to TRBD1 covers 9 bases. Looked up from germline, CDR1 is SGHDT and CDR2 is YYEEEE. This CDR3 has 19 amino acids. The V segment lost 1 base and the J segment 6 bases; nucleotides outside the gene matches: 20. CDR3: CASSLSQISLHRGRLEQYF. The CDR3 bases are TGTGCCAGCAGCTTGAGCCAGATTTCCCTACACAGGGGGCGTCTCGAGCAGTACTTC.

This chain uses TRBV7-2 with TRBJ2-7, with 7 bases aligning to TRBD1. The V segment lost 5 bases and the J segment 0 bases; nucleotides outside the gene matches: 7. This CDR3 contains 15 residues. Germline lookup yields CDR1 SGHTA and CDR2 FQGNSA. CDR3: CASSGQGTVSYEQYF. The CDR3 DNA reads TGTGCCAGCAGCGGGCAGGGGACAGTCTCCTACGAGCAGTACTTC.

V usage is TRBV11-2 and J usage is TRBJ2-7, with TRBD2 matching 11 bases. Trimming cost V 5 bases and J 5 bases; bases outside gene matches: 8. There are 15 residues in the CDR3. In germline, CDR1 is SGHAT, CDR2 FQNNGV. CDR3 sequence (DNA): TGTGCCAGCAGCAAAACTAGCGGGAGTAGCAACGAGCAGTACTTC. It codes for CASSKTSGSSNEQYF. Full variable domain (remainder filled in from reference TRBV11-2 and TRBJ2-7): EAGVAQSPRYKIIEKRQSVAFWCNPISGHATLYWYQQILGQGPKLLIQFQNNGVVDDSQLPKDRFSAERLKGVDSTLKIQPAKLEDSAVYLCASSKTSGSSNEQYFGPGTRLTVT.

CDR3 coding DNA: TGTGCCAGCAGCTTAGAGGGACCGGGACAGGGAGGATCACCCCTCCACTTT. Amino acid sequence: CASSLEGPGQGGSPLHF. The V and J genes are TRBV7-8 and TRBJ1-6; 9 bases line up with TRBD1. This CDR3 has 17 amino acids. Germline CDR1 and CDR2: SGHVS and FQNEAQ. The ends lost 1 base at V and 10 bases at J; junction bases unmatched: 11. The variable domain in full, completed from reference TRBV7-8 and TRBJ1-6, reads GAGVSQSPRYKVAKRGQDVALRCDPISGHVSLFWYQQALGQGPEFLTYFQNEAQLDKSGLPSDRFFAERPEGSVSTLKIQRTQQEDSAVYLCASSLEGPGQGGSPLHFGNGTRLTVT.

The chain employs TRBV7-8 and TRBJ1-5; D not resolved. The germline gives CDR1 SGHVS, CDR2 FQNEAQ. CDR3 length: 15 residues. V was cut by 6 bases and J by 0 bases, with 12 bases left in between. The CDR3 coding sequence is TGTGCCAGCAGACCGGAGAGAGCTAGCAATCAGCCCCAGCATTTT. This gives the protein CASRPERASNQPQHF.

The chain links TRBV18 to TRBJ1-5; 9 nucleotides line up with TRBD1. Trimming cost V 3 bases and J 5 bases; bases outside gene matches: 5. Germline V gene sequence: CDR1 KGHSH, CDR2 LQKENI. The CDR3 is 15 residues long. The CDR3 region is CASSPQGQGDQPQHF. The CDR3 nucleotides are TGTGCCAGCTCACCGCAGGGACAGGGTGATCAGCCCCAGCATTTT.

The chain combines TRBV7-3 with TRBJ2-7, with TRBD2 matching 9 bases. Germline V gene sequence: CDR1 SGHTA, CDR2 FQGTGA. The CDR3 covers 14 residues. The trim removed 4 bases at V and 0 bases at J, leaving 1 base unmatched. The CDR3 spells CASSSTSGSYEQYF. The CDR3 DNA is TGTGCCAGCAGCTCGACTAGCGGCTCCTACGAGCAGTACTTC.

The gene calls are TRBV6-1 and TRBJ1-1, with 11 bases lining up with TRBD1. The germline V gene encodes CDR1 MNHNS and CDR2 SASEGT. The CDR3 runs to 15 residues. V trimming: 3 bases; J trimming: 2 bases; junction bases outside the gene matches: 2. The CDR3 bases are TGTGCCAGCAGTGAGGACAGGGGGCGCAACACTGAAGCTTTCTTT. Its translation: CASSEDRGRNTEAFF.

This clone was found a few times. This rearrangement joins TRBV5-8 to TRBJ2-5; D not certain. The DNA end is a closer match to TRBJ2-7, so the J assignment may be wrong. In germline, CDR1 is SGHTS, CDR2 YDEGEE. CDR3 length: 12 amino acids. CDR3 sequence (DNA): TGTGCCAGCAGCTTGTCGTCCTACGAGCAGTACTTC. Encoded protein: CASSLSSYEQYF.

This clone was picked up a small number of times. The chain uses TRBV2 and TRBJ1-2; 7 nucleotides align to TRBD1. The CDR3 is made up of 14 amino acids. V was clipped by 3 bases and J by 5 bases; unmatched bases: 6. CDR1 and CDR2 from the germline V gene are SNHLY and FYNNEI. The CDR3 here is CASSDFGTEYGYTF. CDR3 nucleotides: TGTGCCAGCAGTGACTTCGGGACAGAATATGGCTACACCTTC. Complete variable domain (other parts from reference TRBV2 and TRBJ1-2): EPEVTQTPSHQVTQMGQEVILRCVPISNHLYFYWYRQILGQKVEFLVSFYNNEISEKSEIFDDQFSVERPDGSNFTLKIRSTKLEDSAMYFCASSDFGTEYGYTFGSGTRLTVV.

This chain joins TRBV15 and TRBJ2-7, with D unclear. The germline gives CDR1 LNHNV, CDR2 YYDKDF (reference sequence). CDR3 length equals 13 residues. Trimming took 0 bases from V and 3 from J, leaving 6 bases between them. The DNA for the CDR3 is TGTGCCACCAGCAGAGATCGGAGCTACGAGCAGTACTTC. This encodes CATSRDRSYEQYF.

The gene calls are TRBV2 and TRBJ2-7, with 10 nucleotides matching TRBD1. There are 17 residues in the CDR3. Germline CDR1 and CDR2: SNHLY and FYNNEI. Trimming cost V 7 bases and J 1 base; bases outside gene matches: 13. CDR3 in amino acids: CASTVDRGRSGSYEQYF. CDR3 sequence (DNA): TGTGCCAGCACAGTGGACAGGGGGAGGTCTGGGTCCTACGAGCAGTACTTC.

The J gene is TRBJ1-2, the V gene TRBV28, with D perhaps matching TRBD1 (5 bases). Germline loops: CDR1 MDHEN, CDR2 SYDVKM. This CDR3 region has 15 residues. V was clipped by 3 bases and J by 5 bases, with 16 bases between them. The CDR3 sequence: CASSLDTLVNYGYTF. For the CDR3, the DNA is TGTGCCAGCAGTTTGGACACGCTCGTCAATTATGGCTACACCTTC.